The rows below give T cell receptor beta chains drawn from one sample of a study of breast tumors, draining lymph nodes, adjacent tissues. MiXCR, applied by TCRdb to the multiplex PCR reads, yields one record per CDR3 protein. This table holds 17,000 or so distinct CDR3 sequences, over 55% found once. The sequencing input was tumor-adjacent breast tissue. These receptors were collected from a female donor with breast cancer. Some clones in this sample may be carry-over from other donors' samples. The CDR3 runs from the conserved cysteine through the conserved F or W.

>TRBV19|TRBJ1-6
CASRPQSTADNSPLHF
>TRBV5-4|TRBJ2-2
CASSLARVGTGELFF
>TRBV5-6|TRBJ1-5
CASSLALHGGDQPQHF
>TRBV15|TRBJ1-6
CATSRAPTDNSPLHF
>TRBV6-1|TRBJ1-3
CASSPGQVGLGNTIYF
>TRBV27|TRBJ1-2
CASSFREGGYGYTF
>TRBV9|TRBJ1-6
CASSKAGGLNNSPLHF
>TRBV19|TRBJ1-6
CASRSVGDSPLHF
>TRBV6-6|TRBJ2-3
CASSYARTGTDTQYF
>TRBV7-8|TRBJ2-1
CASSTYNNEQFF
>TRBV5-1|TRBJ2-3
CASSLDRGTDTQYF
>TRBV24-1|TRBJ1-2
CATSAFGAGGNYGYTF
>TRBV5-1|TRBJ1-4
CASSFGQGNEKLFF
>TRBV15|TRBJ1-2
CATSRDSFGRGQTNYGYTF
>TRBV4-2|TRBJ1-3
CASSQDLRRPLATLGNTIYF